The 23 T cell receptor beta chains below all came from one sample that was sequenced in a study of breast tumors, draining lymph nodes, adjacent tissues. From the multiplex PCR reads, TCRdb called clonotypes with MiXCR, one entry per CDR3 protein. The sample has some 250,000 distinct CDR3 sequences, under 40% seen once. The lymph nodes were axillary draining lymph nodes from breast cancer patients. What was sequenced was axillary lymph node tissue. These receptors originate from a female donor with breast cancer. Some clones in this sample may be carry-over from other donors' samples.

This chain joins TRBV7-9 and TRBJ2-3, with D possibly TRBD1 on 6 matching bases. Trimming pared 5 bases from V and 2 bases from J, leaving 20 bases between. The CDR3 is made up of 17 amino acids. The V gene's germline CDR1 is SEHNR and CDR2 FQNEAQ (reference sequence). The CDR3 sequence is CASSTSTGPLITDTQYF. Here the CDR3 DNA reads TGTGCCAGCAGCACCTCGACAGGCCCGCTGATCACAGATACGCAGTATTTT.

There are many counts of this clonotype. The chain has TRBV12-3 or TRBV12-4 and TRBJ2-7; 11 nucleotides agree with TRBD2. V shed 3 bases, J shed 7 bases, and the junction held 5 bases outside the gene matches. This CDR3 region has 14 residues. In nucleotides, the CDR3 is TGTGCCAGCAGTTTGACTAGCGGGACCTTTGAGCAGTACTTC. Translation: CASSLTSGTFEQYF.

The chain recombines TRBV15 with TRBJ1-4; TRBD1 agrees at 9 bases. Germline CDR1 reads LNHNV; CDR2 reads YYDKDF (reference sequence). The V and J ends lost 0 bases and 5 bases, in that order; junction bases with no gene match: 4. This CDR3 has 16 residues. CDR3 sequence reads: CATSREEGQGNEKLFF. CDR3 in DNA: TGTGCCACCAGCAGAGAGGAGGGACAGGGAAATGAAAAACTGTTTTTT.

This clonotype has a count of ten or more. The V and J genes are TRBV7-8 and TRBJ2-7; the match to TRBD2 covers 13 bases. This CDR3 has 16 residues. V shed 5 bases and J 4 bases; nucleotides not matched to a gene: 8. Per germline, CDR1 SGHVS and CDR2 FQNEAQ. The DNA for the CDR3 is TGTGCCAGCAGCGTATGGACTAGCGGGAGACAATACGAGCAGTACTTC. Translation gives CASSVWTSGRQYEQYF.

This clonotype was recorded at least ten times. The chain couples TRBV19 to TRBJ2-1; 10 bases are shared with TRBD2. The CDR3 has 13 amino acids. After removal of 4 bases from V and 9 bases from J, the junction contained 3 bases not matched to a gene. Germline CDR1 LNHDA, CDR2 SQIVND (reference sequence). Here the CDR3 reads CASSNSGRFEQFF. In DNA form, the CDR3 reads TGTGCCAGTAGTAATAGCGGGAGGTTTGAGCAGTTCTTC.

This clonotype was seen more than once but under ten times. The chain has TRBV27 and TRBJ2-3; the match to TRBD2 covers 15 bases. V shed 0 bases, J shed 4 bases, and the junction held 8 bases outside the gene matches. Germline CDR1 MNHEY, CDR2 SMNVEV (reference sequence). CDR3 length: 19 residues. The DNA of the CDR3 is TGTGCCAGCAGTTTATCTGGGACTAGCGGGAGGAGGAAGGCAGATACGCAGTATTTT. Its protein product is CASSLSGTSGRRKADTQYF.

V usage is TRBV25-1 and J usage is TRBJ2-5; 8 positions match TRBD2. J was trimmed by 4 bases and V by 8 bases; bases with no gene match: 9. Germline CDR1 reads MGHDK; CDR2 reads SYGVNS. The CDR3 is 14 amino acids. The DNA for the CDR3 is TGTGCCAGCGTTGGCCCCGGGGGGGGAGAGACCCAGTACTTC. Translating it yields CASVGPGGGETQYF.

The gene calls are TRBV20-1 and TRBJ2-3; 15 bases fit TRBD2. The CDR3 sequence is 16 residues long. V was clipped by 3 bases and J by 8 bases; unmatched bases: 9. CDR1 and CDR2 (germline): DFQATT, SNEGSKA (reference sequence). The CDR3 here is CSARDRTSGRAGTQYF. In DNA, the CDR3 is TGCAGTGCTAGGGACCGGACTAGCGGGAGGGCTGGTACGCAGTATTTT.

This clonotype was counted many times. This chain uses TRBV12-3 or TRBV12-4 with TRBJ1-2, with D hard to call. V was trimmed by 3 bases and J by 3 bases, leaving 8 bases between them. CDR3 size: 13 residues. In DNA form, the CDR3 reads TGTGCCAGCAGTTTGACCCAGGACTATGGCTACACCTTC. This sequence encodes CASSLTQDYGYTF.

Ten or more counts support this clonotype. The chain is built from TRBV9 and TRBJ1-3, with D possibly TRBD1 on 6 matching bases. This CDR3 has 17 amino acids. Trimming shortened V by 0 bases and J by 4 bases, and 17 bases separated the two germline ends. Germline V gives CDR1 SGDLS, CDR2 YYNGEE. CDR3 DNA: TGTGCCAGCAGCGTAGGGCCGGCAGGGGATGCGGGAAACACCATATATTTT. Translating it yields CASSVGPAGDAGNTIYF.

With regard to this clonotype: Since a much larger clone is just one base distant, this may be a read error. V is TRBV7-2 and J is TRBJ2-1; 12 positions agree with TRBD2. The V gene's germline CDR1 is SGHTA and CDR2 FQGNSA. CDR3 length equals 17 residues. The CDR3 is CVSSLVRTSGAYNEQFF. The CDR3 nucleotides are TGTGTCAGCAGCTTAGTCCGGACTAGCGGGGCTTACAATGAGCAGTTCTTC.

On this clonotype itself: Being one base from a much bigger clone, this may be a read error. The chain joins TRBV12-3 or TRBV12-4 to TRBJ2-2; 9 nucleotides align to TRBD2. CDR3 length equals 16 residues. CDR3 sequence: CACSSNPGLASGELFF. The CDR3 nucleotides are TGTGCCTGCAGTTCAAATCCGGGACTAGCATCTGGGGAGCTGTTTTTT.

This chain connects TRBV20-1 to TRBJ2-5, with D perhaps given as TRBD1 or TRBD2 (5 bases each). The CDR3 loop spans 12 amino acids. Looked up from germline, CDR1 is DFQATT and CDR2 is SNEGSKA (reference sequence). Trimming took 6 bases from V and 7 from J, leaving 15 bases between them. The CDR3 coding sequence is TGCAGTGCAGGGCCCGGGACCGCGACCCAGTACTTC. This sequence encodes CSAGPGTATQYF.

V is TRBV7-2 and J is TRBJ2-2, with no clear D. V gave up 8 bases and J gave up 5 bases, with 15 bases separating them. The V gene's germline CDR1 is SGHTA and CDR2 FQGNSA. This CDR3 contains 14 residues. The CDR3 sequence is CASLLGRTTGELFF. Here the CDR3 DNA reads TGTGCCAGCCTTTTAGGACGGACGACCGGGGAGCTGTTTTTT. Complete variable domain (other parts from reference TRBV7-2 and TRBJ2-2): GAGVSQSPSNKVTEKGKDVELRCDPISGHTALYWYRQSLGQGLEFLIYFQGNSAPDKSGLPSDRFSAERTGGSVSTLTIQRTQQEDSAVYLCASLLGRTTGELFFGEGSRLTVL.

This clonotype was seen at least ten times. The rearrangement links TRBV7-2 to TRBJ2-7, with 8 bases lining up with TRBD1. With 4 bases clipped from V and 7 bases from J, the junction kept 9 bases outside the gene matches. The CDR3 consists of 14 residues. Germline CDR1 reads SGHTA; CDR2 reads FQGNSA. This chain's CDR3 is CASSSEGTGSEQYF. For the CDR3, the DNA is TGTGCCAGCAGCTCCGAGGGGACAGGCAGTGAGCAGTACTTC.

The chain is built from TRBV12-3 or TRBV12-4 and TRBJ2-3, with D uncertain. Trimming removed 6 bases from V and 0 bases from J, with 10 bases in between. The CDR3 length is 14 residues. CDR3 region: CASRERESTDTQYF. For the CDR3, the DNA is TGTGCCAGCAGAGAGAGAGAAAGCACAGATACGCAGTATTTT.

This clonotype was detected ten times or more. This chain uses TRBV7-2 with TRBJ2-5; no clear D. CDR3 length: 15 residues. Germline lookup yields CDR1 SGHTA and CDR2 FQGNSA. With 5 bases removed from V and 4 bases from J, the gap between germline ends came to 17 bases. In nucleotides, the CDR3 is TGTGCCAGCAGCCCGGAGCCGGGCTCCATAGAGACCCAGTACTTC. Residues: CASSPEPGSIETQYF. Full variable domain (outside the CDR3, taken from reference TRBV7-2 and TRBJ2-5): GAGVSQSPSNKVTEKGKDVELRCDPISGHTALYWYRQSLGQGLEFLIYFQGNSAPDKSGLPSDRFSAERTGGSVSTLTIQRTQQEDSAVYLCASSPEPGSIETQYFGPGTRLLVL.

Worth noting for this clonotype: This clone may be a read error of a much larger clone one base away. The CDR3 protein is CASSFSGSSYNEQLF. The CDR3 DNA follows: TGTGCCAGCAGCTTTAGCGGGAGCTCCTACAATGAGCAGCTCTTC. The V and J genes are TRBV7-2 and TRBJ2-1; 9 nucleotides align to TRBD2. Germline V gene data show CDR1 as SGHTA and CDR2 as FQGNSA. The CDR3 extends over 15 amino acids.

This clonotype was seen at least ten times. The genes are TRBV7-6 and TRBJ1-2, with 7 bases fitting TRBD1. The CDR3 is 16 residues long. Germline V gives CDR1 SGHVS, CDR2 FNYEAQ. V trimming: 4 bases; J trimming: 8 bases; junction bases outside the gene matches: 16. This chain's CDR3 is CASSSGRQGVWGGYTF. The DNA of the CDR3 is TGTGCCAGCAGCTCGGGGCGACAGGGCGTATGGGGGGGCTACACCTTC.

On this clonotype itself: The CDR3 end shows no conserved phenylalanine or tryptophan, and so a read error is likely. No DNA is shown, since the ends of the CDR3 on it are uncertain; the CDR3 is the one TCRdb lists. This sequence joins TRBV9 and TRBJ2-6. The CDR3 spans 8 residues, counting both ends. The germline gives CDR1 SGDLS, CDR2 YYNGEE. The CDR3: CASSPQTS.

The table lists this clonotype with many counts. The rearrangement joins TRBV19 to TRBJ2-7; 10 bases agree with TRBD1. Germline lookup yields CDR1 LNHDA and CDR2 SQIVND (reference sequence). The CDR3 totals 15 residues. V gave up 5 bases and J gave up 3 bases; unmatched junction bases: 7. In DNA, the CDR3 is TGTGCCAGTAGTGGGCCGACAGGGGGCATCTACGAGCAGTACTTC. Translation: CASSGPTGGIYEQYF.

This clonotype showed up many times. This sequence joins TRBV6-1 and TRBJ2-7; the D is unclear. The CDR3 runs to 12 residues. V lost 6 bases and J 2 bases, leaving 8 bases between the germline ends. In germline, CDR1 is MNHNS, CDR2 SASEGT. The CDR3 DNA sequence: TGTGCCAGCAGGACGGTTGCCTACGAGCAGTACTTC. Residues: CASRTVAYEQYF.

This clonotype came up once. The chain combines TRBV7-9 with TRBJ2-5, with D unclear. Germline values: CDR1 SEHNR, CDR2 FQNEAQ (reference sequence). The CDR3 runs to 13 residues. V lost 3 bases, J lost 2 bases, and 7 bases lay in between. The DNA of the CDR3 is TGTGCCAGCAGCTTGAGCCATCAAGAGACCCAGTACTTC. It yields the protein CASSLSHQETQYF.